This T cell receptor (beta chain) was sequenced during a study of blood T cell repertoires in COVID-19. CDR3 length: 13 amino acids. Trimming removed 3 bases from V and 5 bases from J, with 10 bases in between. Germline values: CDR1 LGHNT, CDR2 FRNRAP. Seattle participants joined during active infection and were tracked over time. Libraries were prepared by immunoSEQ multiplex PCR; TCRdb keeps only in-frame clonotypes and omits some of them. Here the sample spans approximately 530,000 clones, about 89% being singletons. The sequence was obtained from a woman in her forties or fifties with COVID-19, enrolled during active disease. The chain carries TRBV12-5 and TRBJ1-1; possibly TRBD1 for D (6 bases). Sequenced sample: peripheral blood. CDR3 sequence (DNA): TGTGCTAGTGGTTTAGGGGGTAGTACTGAAGCTTTCTTT. Translated: CASGLGGSTEAFF.